These 15 T cell receptor beta chains originate from one sample sequenced in a study of T cell changes during pregnancy in multiple sclerosis. Using immunoSEQ multiplex PCR, the repertoire was profiled, and TCRdb retains in-frame clones only, with some absent. The top ten hold 0.4% to 0.45% of the sample, which has around 72,000 clones, 75% to 95% seen once. This sample comprised CD4+ T cells from peripheral blood mononuclear cells, obtained before pregnancy. Source of these receptors: a female donor with multiple sclerosis, enrolled in a pregnancy study.

The chain uses TRBV7-2 and TRBJ1-6; 7 bases line up with TRBD1. The CDR3 has 16 amino acids. The germline V gene has CDR1 SGHTA and CDR2 FQGNSA. V lost 5 bases to trimming and J lost 4 bases; unmatched junction nucleotides: 8. The CDR3 loop is CASSAGTATYNSPLHF. The CDR3 bases are TGTGCCAGCAGCGCCGGGACAGCGACTTATAATTCACCCCTCCACTTT.

The rearrangement links TRBV7-9 to TRBJ1-1, with D unresolved. CDR3 size: 15 residues. Trimming took 5 bases from V and 0 from J, leaving 13 bases between them. CDR1 is SEHNR, CDR2 FQNEAQ, per germline (reference sequence). DNA for the CDR3: TGTGCCAGCAGCCAGCGGTCAGGTATGAACACTGAAGCTTTCTTT. Translation gives CASSQRSGMNTEAFF.

The J gene is TRBJ1-2, the V gene TRBV30; D is ambiguous. The CDR3 runs to 13 residues. Trimming shortened V by 3 bases and J by 2 bases, and 10 bases separated the two germline ends. The germline V gene encodes CDR1 GTSNPN and CDR2 SVGIG (reference sequence). The CDR3 nucleotides are TGTGCCTGGAGAGCTCCCCACAACTATGGCTACACCTTC. Its protein product is CAWRAPHNYGYTF.

This chain connects TRBV2 to TRBJ1-6; D uncertain. Trimming took 6 bases from V and 7 from J, leaving 10 bases between them. The CDR3 is made up of 13 amino acids. The germline V gene encodes CDR1 SNHLY and CDR2 FYNNEI. DNA of the CDR3: TGTGCCAGCAGGGGATCGGGGAATTCACCCCTCCACTTT. Translating gives CASRGSGNSPLHF.

The chain couples TRBV19 to TRBJ1-5; D is uncertain. CDR3 length equals 13 residues. V was trimmed by 1 base and J by 2 bases, leaving 3 bases between them. Germline loops: CDR1 LNHDA, CDR2 SQIVND (reference sequence). This CDR3 reads CASSIAGNQPQHF. In DNA, the CDR3 is TGTGCCAGTAGTATAGCCGGCAATCAGCCCCAGCATTTT. Full variable domain (remainder filled in from reference TRBV19 and TRBJ1-5): DGGITQSPKYLFRKEGQNVTLSCEQNLNHDAMYWYRQDPGQGLRLIYYSQIVNDFQKGDIAEGYSVSREKKESFPLTVTSAQKNPTAFYLCASSIAGNQPQHFGDGTRLSIL.

The chain combines TRBV2 with TRBJ1-2; D unclear. CDR1 SNHLY and CDR2 FYNNEI come from the germline V gene. V gave up 2 bases and J gave up 5 bases, with 9 bases separating them. The CDR3 has 13 residues. For the CDR3, the DNA is TGTGCCAGCAGTGAATCAGCAGGATATGGCTACACCTTC. This sequence encodes CASSESAGYGYTF. Full variable domain (remainder filled in from reference TRBV2 and TRBJ1-2): EPEVTQTPSHQVTQMGQEVILRCVPISNHLYFYWYRQILGQKVEFLVSFYNNEISEKSEIFDDQFSVERPDGSNFTLKIRSTKLEDSAMYFCASSESAGYGYTFGSGTRLTVV.

V is TRBV5-1 and J is TRBJ2-7; D gene uncertain. CDR3 length: 14 amino acids. CDR1 is SGHRS, CDR2 YFSETQ, per germline. V was clipped by 4 bases and J by 5 bases, with 16 bases between them. The CDR3 sequence is CASSLGPLENEQYF. In nucleotides, the CDR3 is TGCGCCAGCAGCCTAGGCCCCCTGGAAAACGAGCAGTACTTC.

This sequence joins TRBV28 and TRBJ1-3; no clear D gene. Germline-derived CDR1 and CDR2 are MDHEN and SYDVKM. Trimming took 5 bases from V and 2 from J, leaving 4 bases between them. The CDR3 consists of 12 residues. CDR3 coding DNA: TGTGCCAGCAGTCCGGCTGGAAACACCATATATTTT. This encodes CASSPAGNTIYF.

The V call is TRBV2, the J call TRBJ2-5; 8 bases align to TRBD2. Trimming at V came to 7 bases and at J to 3 bases, leaving 10 bases not matched to a gene. The CDR3 runs 15 residues. Per germline, CDR1 SNHLY and CDR2 FYNNEI. The CDR3 coding sequence is TGTGCCAGCACGCGAGCGGGAGTAAATAAAGAGACCCAGTACTTC. Translated, it gives CASTRAGVNKETQYF.

This rearrangement joins TRBV5-1 to TRBJ2-2; TRBD1 matches 9 bases. V dropped 4 bases and J dropped 1; count of bases not matched to a gene: 8. Per germline, CDR1 SGHRS and CDR2 YFSETQ. CDR3 length: 17 amino acids. The CDR3 DNA reads TGCGCCAGCAGCGCGATCCCGGGACAGGGGAACACCGGGGAGCTGTTTTTT. Residues: CASSAIPGQGNTGELFF.

This clone was detected once. The chain carries TRBV5-1 and TRBJ1-1, with D hard to call. V gave up 4 bases and J gave up 1 base, with 11 bases separating them. CDR3 size: 14 residues. The germline CDR1 and CDR2 sequences are SGHRS and YFSETQ. The CDR3 spells CASSPFAGNTEAFF. The DNA of the CDR3 is TGCGCCAGCAGCCCTTTTGCGGGGAACACTGAAGCTTTCTTT.

This rearrangement joins TRBV11-2 to TRBJ1-1; tentatively, D is TRBD1 (5 bases). Trimming removed 5 bases from V and 3 bases from J, with 19 bases in between. The CDR3 sequence is 16 residues long. From germline, CDR1 is SGHAT and CDR2 FQNNGV. CDR3 DNA sequence: TGTGCCAGCAGCCTAGTGGCCAGGGTAGGGGACACTGAAGCTTTCTTT. Its protein is CASSLVARVGDTEAFF. The full variable domain, completed using reference TRBV11-2 and TRBJ1-1, is EAGVAQSPRYKIIEKRQSVAFWCNPISGHATLYWYQQILGQGPKLLIQFQNNGVVDDSQLPKDRFSAERLKGVDSTLKIQPAKLEDSAVYLCASSLVARVGDTEAFFGQGTRLTVV.

The J gene is TRBJ2-1, the V gene TRBV5-1; 10 bases are a match to TRBD1. V shed 4 bases and J 8 bases; nucleotides not matched to a gene: 9. Germline V lookup: CDR1 SGHRS, CDR2 YFSETQ. This CDR3 is built from 15 residues. The CDR3 DNA follows: TGCGCCAGCAGCCGGGGGGGACAGGGGATCGATGAGCAGTTCTTC. Translation: CASSRGGQGIDEQFF.

The chain employs TRBV28 and TRBJ2-2; 8 positions agree with TRBD1. This CDR3 contains 15 residues. Germline trimming cut 7 bases from V and 0 bases from J; bases unmatched to any gene: 4. CDR1 is MDHEN and CDR2 is SYDVKM in the germline V gene. The CDR3 here is CASTSQGANTGELFF. In nucleotides, the CDR3 is TGTGCCAGCACCTCACAGGGGGCGAACACCGGGGAGCTGTTTTTT.

This chain joins TRBV7-8 and TRBJ1-1, with a weak D call TRBD1 (5 bases). CDR1 and CDR2 (germline): SGHVS, FQNEAQ. With 4 bases removed from V and 5 bases from J, the gap between germline ends came to 11 bases. The CDR3 runs 13 residues. CDR3 DNA sequence: TGTGCCAGCAGCTCCAGGGATGGGACTGAAGCTTTCTTT. Translated, it gives CASSSRDGTEAFF.